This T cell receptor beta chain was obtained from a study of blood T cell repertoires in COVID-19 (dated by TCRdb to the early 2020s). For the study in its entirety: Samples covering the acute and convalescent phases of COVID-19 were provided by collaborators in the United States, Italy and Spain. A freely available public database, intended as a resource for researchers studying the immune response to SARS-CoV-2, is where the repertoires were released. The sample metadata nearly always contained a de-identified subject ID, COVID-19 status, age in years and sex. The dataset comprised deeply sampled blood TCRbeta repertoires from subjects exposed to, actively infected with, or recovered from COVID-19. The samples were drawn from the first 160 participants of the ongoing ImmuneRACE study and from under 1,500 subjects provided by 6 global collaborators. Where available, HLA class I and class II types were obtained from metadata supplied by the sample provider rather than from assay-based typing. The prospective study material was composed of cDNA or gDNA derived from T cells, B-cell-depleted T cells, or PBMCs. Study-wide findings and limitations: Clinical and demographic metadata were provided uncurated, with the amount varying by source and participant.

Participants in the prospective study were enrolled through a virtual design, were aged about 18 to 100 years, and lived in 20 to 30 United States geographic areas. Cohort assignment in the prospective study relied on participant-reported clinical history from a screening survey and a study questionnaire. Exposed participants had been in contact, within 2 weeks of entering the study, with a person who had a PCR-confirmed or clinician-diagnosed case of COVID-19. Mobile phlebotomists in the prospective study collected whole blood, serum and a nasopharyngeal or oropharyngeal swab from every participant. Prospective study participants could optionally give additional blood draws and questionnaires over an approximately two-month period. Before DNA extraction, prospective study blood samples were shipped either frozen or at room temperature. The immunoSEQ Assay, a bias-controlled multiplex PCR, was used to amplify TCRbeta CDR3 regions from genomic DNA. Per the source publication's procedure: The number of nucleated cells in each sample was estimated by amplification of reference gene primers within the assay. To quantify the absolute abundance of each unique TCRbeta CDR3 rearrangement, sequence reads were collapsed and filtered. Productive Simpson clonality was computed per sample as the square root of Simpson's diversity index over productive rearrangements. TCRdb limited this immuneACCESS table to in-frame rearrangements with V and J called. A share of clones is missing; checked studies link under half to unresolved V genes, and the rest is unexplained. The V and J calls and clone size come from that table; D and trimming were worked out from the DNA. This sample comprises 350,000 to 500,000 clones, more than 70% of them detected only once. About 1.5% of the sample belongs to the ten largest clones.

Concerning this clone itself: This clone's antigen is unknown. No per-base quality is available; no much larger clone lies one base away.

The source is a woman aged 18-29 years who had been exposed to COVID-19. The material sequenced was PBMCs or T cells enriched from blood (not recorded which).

The CDR3 region reads CASSYPSGTGKEKLFF. The DNA sequence reads TGTGCCAGCAGTTACCCCTCCGGGACAGGGAAAGAAAAACTGTTTTTT. The chain is assembled from TRBV28 and TRBJ1-4, and 9 junction bases match TRBD1. Taken from cysteine to phenylalanine, the CDR3 has 16 residues. The kept DNA is CDR3 alone, 48 bases in frame from the first base. CDR1 and CDR2, per the germline V gene, are MDHEN and SYDVKM. V ends up 4 bases short and J 8 bases short, with an unmatched junction base count of 11. Supplemented by the reference TRBV28 and TRBJ1-4 proteins around the CDR3, the complete variable domain is DVKVTQSSRYLVKRTGEKVFLECVQDMDHENMFWYRQDPGLGLRLIYFSYDVKMKEKGDIPEGYSVSREKKERFSLILESASTNQTSMYLCASSYPSGTGKEKLFFGSGTQLSVL.